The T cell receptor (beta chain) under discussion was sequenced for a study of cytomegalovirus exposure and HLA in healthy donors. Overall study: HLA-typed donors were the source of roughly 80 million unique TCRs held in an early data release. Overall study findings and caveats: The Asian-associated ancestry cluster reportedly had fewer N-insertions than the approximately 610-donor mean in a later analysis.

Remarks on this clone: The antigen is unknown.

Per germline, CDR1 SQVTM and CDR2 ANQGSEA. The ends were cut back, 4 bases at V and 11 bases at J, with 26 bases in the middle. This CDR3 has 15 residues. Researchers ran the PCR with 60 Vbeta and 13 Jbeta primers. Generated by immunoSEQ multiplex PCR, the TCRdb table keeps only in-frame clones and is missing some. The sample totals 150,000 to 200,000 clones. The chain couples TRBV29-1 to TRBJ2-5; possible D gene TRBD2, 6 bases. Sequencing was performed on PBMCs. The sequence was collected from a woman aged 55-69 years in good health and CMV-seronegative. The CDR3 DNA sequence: TGCAGCGTTGGCGGTGAGGGGACTCTCTCTCGGGAGCAGTACTTC. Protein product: CSVGGEGTLSREQYF.